Each of the 28 T cell receptor beta chains below was sequenced from the same sample in a study of low-dose radiotherapy and immunotherapy resistance in tumors. First-strand cDNA relied on TRAV- and TRBV-specific primers spanning alpha and beta chains. TCR amplification ran 20 PCR cycles using constant-region and V-primer adapter primers. TCRdb fed the reads into MiXCR, producing one record per CDR3 protein. This sample yields around 15,000 distinct CDR3 sequences, of which 70% are seen a single time; approximately 5% belongs to the top ten. The receptor source for this set is a human donor with advanced metastatic prostate, ovarian, gallbladder or colorectal cancer (not recorded which). This table probably holds off-target reads from a library built for another chain.

This chain uses TRBV28 with TRBJ2-1; no firm D call. From germline, CDR1 is MDHEN and CDR2 SYDVKM. The CDR3 has 15 amino acids. V lost 2 bases and J lost 0, with 8 bases in between. The CDR3 spells CASSLGHPSYNEQFF. The CDR3 DNA reads as TGTGCCAGCAGTTTAGGGCACCCCTCCTACAATGAGCAGTTCTTC.

This rearrangement joins TRBV5-1 to TRBJ2-1; D is possibly TRBD2 (5 bases). Germline lookup yields CDR1 SGHRS and CDR2 YFSETQ. V lost 2 bases and J 4 bases, leaving 13 bases between the germline ends. The CDR3 covers 15 residues. The CDR3 nucleotides are TGCGCCAGCAGCTTAGGACCGGGGTCTTACAATGAGCAGTTCTTC. As protein: CASSLGPGSYNEQFF.

This clonotype was counted once. The rearrangement uses TRBV15 and TRBJ2-5; D is unclear. Trimming removed 2 bases at V and 4 bases at J, with 14 bases between. The CDR3 runs 15 residues. Germline V gene lookup returns CDR1 LNHNV and CDR2 YYDKDF (reference sequence). CDR3 region: CATSRSPTELETQYF. CDR3 sequence (DNA): TGTGCCACCAGCAGATCCCCGACGGAGCTAGAGACCCAGTACTTC.

The chain joins TRBV29-1 to TRBJ1-2; 9 bases fit TRBD1. The germline gives CDR1 SQVTM, CDR2 ANQGSEA. The CDR3 loop spans 14 amino acids. V gave up 4 bases and J gave up 5 bases; unmatched junction bases: 8. CDR3 in amino acids: CSVAVDRGLYGYTF. The CDR3 DNA reads TGCAGCGTTGCGGTGGACAGGGGCTTGTATGGCTACACCTTC.

This chain joins TRBV29-1 and TRBJ2-7; 8 nucleotides match TRBD2. V dropped 5 bases and J dropped 2; count of bases not matched to a gene: 5. The CDR3 has 13 amino acids. CDR1 and CDR2 from the germline V gene are SQVTM and ANQGSEA. CDR3 bases: TGCAGCGTTACATCGGGAGGGCCCTACGAGCAGTACTTC. Translation gives CSVTSGGPYEQYF.

This chain joins TRBV4-3 and TRBJ2-7, with TRBD2 as a possible D gene (6 bases). The V and J ends lost 2 bases and 4 bases respectively, with 12 bases between them. Germline V lookup: CDR1 LGHNA, CDR2 YSLEER. CDR3 length equals 14 residues. The CDR3 region has the DNA TGCGCCAGCAGCCAATCAACGGGGGTGTACGAGCAGTACTTC. Protein product: CASSQSTGVYEQYF.

The V call is TRBV15, the J call TRBJ2-7, with D possibly being TRBD1 or TRBD2 (5 bases each). V was pared by 5 bases and J by 7 bases, with 18 bases between. Looked up from germline, CDR1 is LNHNV and CDR2 is YYDKDF (reference sequence). The CDR3 length is 14 residues. The CDR3 loop is CATSAPLGRGEQYF. CDR3 sequence (DNA): TGTGCCACCAGCGCACCGCTGGGACGCGGGGAGCAGTACTTC. Complete variable domain (other parts from reference TRBV15 and TRBJ2-7): DAMVIQNPRYQVTQFGKPVTLSCSQTLNHNVMYWYQQKSSQAPKLLFHYYDKDFNNEADTPDNFQSRRPNTSFCFLDIRSPGLGDTAMYLCATSAPLGRGEQYFGPGTRLTVT.

This chain uses TRBV11-2 with TRBJ2-1; D perhaps matches TRBD1 (5 bases). The CDR3 has 13 residues. V lost 8 bases to trimming and J lost 5 bases, with 13 bases between them. Germline CDR1 reads SGHAT; CDR2 reads FQNNGV. CDR3 nucleotide sequence: TGTGCCAGCTCCACCGACAGAAACAATGAGCAGTTCTTC. Protein: CASSTDRNNEQFF.

The gene calls are TRBV23-1 and TRBJ2-7; tentatively, D is TRBD2 (5 bases). TRBV23-1 is known as an ORF, though its function is uncertain. The CDR3 extends over 18 amino acids. V lost 2 bases and J lost 4, with 24 bases in between. CDR3 DNA sequence: TGCGCCAGCAGTCAAGGGGTATTAAATAGGGCTCGGGGTTACGAGCAGTACTTC. Translation: CASSQGVLNRARGYEQYF.

This chain connects TRBV7-6 to TRBJ1-1; D might be TRBD1 (6 bases). This CDR3 has 15 amino acids. The V end was cut by 5 bases, the J end by 6 bases, with 19 bases between. Germline V gene data show CDR1 as SGHVS and CDR2 as FNYEAQ. CDR3 loop: CASSPLMGAGSEAFF. The CDR3 DNA sequence: TGTGCCAGCAGCCCCCTAATGGGGGCCGGGTCTGAAGCTTTCTTT.

The chain employs TRBV2 and TRBJ2-7; D may be TRBD2 (5 bases). The ends were cut back, 3 bases at V and 4 bases at J, with 10 bases in the middle. CDR3 length: 13 residues. Germline-derived CDR1 and CDR2 are SNHLY and FYNNEI. CDR3 sequence (DNA): TGTGCCAGCAGTGACTCCAGGAGGTACGAGCAGTACTTC. Its translation is CASSDSRRYEQYF.

A few counts support this clonotype. The CDR3 region is CASSPPQGNGYTF. In DNA form, the CDR3 reads TGTGCCAGCTCACCCCCACAGGGGAATGGCTACACCTTC. J is TRBJ1-2 and V is TRBV18, with 7 positions matching TRBD1. The CDR3 is made up of 13 amino acids. The V gene end was trimmed by 3 bases and the J gene end by 6 bases; junction bases not matched to a gene: 4. Germline V lookup: CDR1 KGHSH, CDR2 LQKENI.

J is TRBJ2-5 and V is TRBV12-3 or TRBV12-4, with 10 positions matching TRBD2. Unmatched junction bases numbered 9, after V lost 3 bases and J lost 5 bases. The CDR3 is 16 residues long. The CDR3 is CASSFLLAGSGETQYF. Written as DNA, the CDR3 is TGTGCCAGCAGTTTCCTACTAGCGGGATCTGGGGAGACCCAGTACTTC.

The genes are TRBV3-1 and TRBJ2-4; tentatively, D is TRBD2 (7 bases). Per the germline V gene, CDR1 is LGHDT and CDR2 is YNNKEL (reference sequence). V was cut by 2 bases and J by 9 bases, with 14 bases left in between. The CDR3 is 14 amino acids. For the CDR3, the DNA is TGTGCCAGCAGCCAACTAGGGGGGGAGGGCATTCAGTACTTC. It encodes CASSQLGGEGIQYF.

This chain uses TRBV11-2 with TRBJ2-2; no clear D gene. This CDR3 is built from 15 residues. CDR1 and CDR2 from the germline V gene are SGHAT and FQNNGV. Trimming removed 2 bases from V and 1 base from J, with 8 bases in between. CDR3 bases: TGTGCCAGCAGCTTAATCCGTAGGAACACCGGGGAGCTGTTTTTT. This codes for CASSLIRRNTGELFF.

The chain is built from TRBV5-1 and TRBJ2-1; D is possibly TRBD2 (7 bases). V was clipped by 4 bases and J by 3 bases, with 20 bases between them. The CDR3 has 17 residues. The germline V gene encodes CDR1 SGHRS and CDR2 YFSETQ. In DNA form, the CDR3 reads TGCGCCAGCAGCCTTGGCATTGGGGGCGGGAGCTACAATGAGCAGTTCTTC. It specifies CASSLGIGGGSYNEQFF.

The V gene is TRBV7-2, the J gene TRBJ2-4; D possibly corresponds to TRBD2 (6 bases). The germline V and J ends were trimmed by 2 bases and 7 bases, with 18 bases remaining between them. The CDR3 extends over 16 amino acids. From germline, CDR1 is SGHTA and CDR2 FQGNSA. This CDR3 is CASSLSGRTQGNIQYF. In DNA, the CDR3 is TGTGCCAGCAGCTTATCGGGGAGGACCCAAGGCAACATTCAGTACTTC.

V usage is TRBV24-1 and J usage is TRBJ1-5; 8 bases match TRBD1. The CDR3 sequence is 14 residues long. Looked up from germline, CDR1 is KGHDR and CDR2 is SFDVKD. The V segment lost 7 bases and the J segment 4 bases; nucleotides outside the gene matches: 5. The CDR3 DNA sequence: TGTGCCACCAGCCCACAGGGGGGAAATCAGCCCCAGCATTTT. Protein: CATSPQGGNQPQHF.

This chain uses TRBV2 with TRBJ2-7, with D tentatively TRBD1 or TRBD2 (5 bases each). In germline, CDR1 is SNHLY, CDR2 FYNNEI. The CDR3 covers 13 residues. V was pared by 8 bases and J by 6 bases, with 17 bases between. Written as DNA, the CDR3 is TGTGCCAGCGGATCCAGGGAGTTTGCCGAGCAGTACTTC. As protein: CASGSREFAEQYF.

This clonotype was detected only a few times. This chain connects TRBV5-1 to TRBJ2-3; 9 bases agree with TRBD2. The CDR3 covers 15 residues. CDR1 and CDR2 from the germline V gene are SGHRS and YFSETQ. V was pared by 4 bases and J by 0 bases, with 3 bases of the junction left unmatched. The CDR3 sequence: CASSVAGESTDTQYF. As DNA, the CDR3 is TGCGCCAGCAGCGTAGCGGGAGAGAGCACAGATACGCAGTATTTT.

The chain has TRBV6-2 or TRBV6-3 and TRBJ1-4; D is uncertain. The CDR3 extends over 14 amino acids. Germline values: CDR1 MNHEY, CDR2 SVGEGT. The V and J ends lost 5 bases and 2 bases respectively, with 9 bases between them. The CDR3 here is CASSLGGTNEKLFF. CDR3 bases: TGTGCCAGCAGTCTTGGAGGGACTAATGAAAAACTGTTTTTT.

The DNA for the CDR3 is TGCAGTGCTAGAGGGGATATTACGAATGAGCAGTTCTTC. It is translated as CSARGDITNEQFF. The rearrangement links TRBV20-1 to TRBJ2-1; D call uncertain. The CDR3 is made up of 13 amino acids. Trimming left V 1 base short and J 7 bases short, with 11 bases between. The germline CDR1 and CDR2 sequences are DFQATT and SNEGSKA (reference sequence).

The chain is built from TRBV4-1 and TRBJ2-2, with 12 bases matching TRBD1. The germline V gene has CDR1 MGHRA and CDR2 YSYEKL. Trimming cost V 2 bases and J 8 bases; bases outside gene matches: 6. This CDR3 is built from 16 residues. For the CDR3, the DNA is TGCGCCAGCAGCCAACCGGGACAGGGGGCGGGTGGGGAGCTGTTTTTT. Translation: CASSQPGQGAGGELFF.

The genes are TRBV4-3 and TRBJ2-7, with no clear D. The V gene's germline CDR1 is LGHNA and CDR2 YSLEER. The CDR3 sequence is 14 residues long. V dropped 2 bases and J dropped 1 base, with 9 bases sitting between them. The CDR3 loop is CASSQTWGSYEQYF. The CDR3 DNA sequence: TGCGCCAGCAGCCAAACCTGGGGTTCCTACGAGCAGTACTTC.

This rearrangement joins TRBV7-6 to TRBJ1-2; D possibly corresponds to TRBD1 (6 bases). CDR3 length: 14 amino acids. Trimming pared 0 bases from V and 2 bases from J, leaving 7 bases between. Germline CDR1 is SGHVS and CDR2 is FNYEAQ. CDR3 DNA: TGTGCCAGCAGCTTAGCGCAGGGGAACTATGGCTACACCTTC. Translating it yields CASSLAQGNYGYTF.

This clonotype was seen more than once but under ten times. CDR3 DNA: TGTGCCAGCAGCGTAACACCGGGGGAGCGGTCACCCCTCCACTTT. This sequence encodes CASSVTPGERSPLHF. V and J are TRBV7-2 and TRBJ1-6; TRBD1 might be the D (5 bases). From germline, CDR1 is SGHTA and CDR2 FQGNSA. The V end was cut by 5 bases, the J end by 10 bases, with 18 bases between. The CDR3 runs 15 residues.

CDR3 amino acids: CASSESARLEKLFF. The CDR3 region has the DNA TGTGCCAGCAGTGAGTCAGCCCGCCTTGAAAAACTGTTTTTT. This chain uses TRBV6-5 with TRBJ1-4; D remains ambiguous. V was clipped by 5 bases and J by 7 bases, with 14 bases between them. The germline gives CDR1 MNHEY, CDR2 SVGAGI. The CDR3 consists of 14 residues.

The V gene is TRBV20-1, the J gene TRBJ2-2, with 8 bases lining up with TRBD1. This CDR3 spans 15 amino acids. Per the germline V gene, CDR1 is DFQATT and CDR2 is SNEGSKA (reference sequence). After removal of 3 bases from V and 1 base from J, the junction contained 4 bases not matched to a gene. The DNA of the CDR3 is TGCAGTGCTAGGGCGGGACAGGTGAACACCGGGGAGCTGTTTTTT. It specifies CSARAGQVNTGELFF.